This T cell receptor (beta chain) was retrieved from a study of Graves' ophthalmopathy and Graves' hyperthyroidism. At the level of the study: Investigators collected peripheral blood at initial diagnosis, before any treatment was given. Study-wide results and caveats: Blood also carried most expanded thyroid clonotypes exceeding 0.001 frequency. Both an approximately 71% sensitivity and an approximately 75% specificity characterized the model's predictions of ophthalmopathy progression.

The CDR3 spans 17 residues. V gave up 0 bases and J gave up 8 bases; unmatched junction bases: 14. Per germline, CDR1 SGHRS and CDR2 YFSETQ. The authors used Ficoll-Paque density gradient centrifugation to separate PBMCs. The input was roughly 9.3 ml of fresh peripheral blood. Amplification of TCR beta CDR3 regions used RNA transcripts. An opening RT-PCR round employed HTBI primers and preceded a second-round multiplex PCR. TCRdb reanalysed the multiplex PCR reads using MiXCR and keeps one entry per CDR3 protein. Altogether 600,000 to 950,000 distinct CDR3 sequences are present, 40% being singletons, with the ten largest covering approximately 43%. This clonotype was picked up a small number of times. Its cognate antigen is unknown.

The gene calls are TRBV5-1 and TRBJ1-2, with 9 bases lining up with TRBD1. The sequencing input was peripheral blood. The TCR comes from an adult man with Graves' ophthalmopathy. CDR3 sequence (DNA): TGCGCCAGCAGCTTGGCAGTCGGGGGACAGGGCGTAGGAGGCTACACCTTC. It is translated as CASSLAVGGQGVGGYTF. Full variable domain (outside the CDR3, taken from reference TRBV5-1 and TRBJ1-2): KAGVTQTPRYLIKTRGQQVTLSCSPISGHRSVSWYQQTPGQGLQFLFEYFSETQRNKGNFPGRFSGRQFSNSRSEMNVSTLELGDSALYLCASSLAVGGQGVGGYTFGSGTRLTVV.